This T cell receptor (beta chain) emerged from a study of blood T cell repertoires in COVID-19. Whole-study context: Nucleic acid was either cDNA or gDNA, and it came from T cells, B-cell-depleted T cells, or PBMCs.

Original data processing: Amplification of reference gene primers provided the estimated nucleated cell counts. Libraries were prepared by immunoSEQ multiplex PCR; TCRdb keeps only in-frame clonotypes and omits some of them. That table is the source of V, J and clone size, and D and trimming were worked out from the DNA. This table has over 120,000 clones, approximately 89% appearing once. Trimming took 4 bases from V and 1 from J, leaving 10 bases between them. This CDR3 has 14 amino acids. Germline V gives CDR1 MNHEY, CDR2 SMNVEV (reference sequence). This clonotype was obtained from a human donor in a cohort sampled during active COVID-19. Sequencing used peripheral blood. The chain links TRBV27 to TRBJ1-1; perhaps TRBD1 as D (6 bases). CDR3 sequence (DNA): TGTGCCAGCAGTTACAGGGTGGAGAACACTGAAGCTTTCTTT. Residues: CASSYRVENTEAFF.